This T cell receptor beta chain was recorded in a study of cytomegalovirus exposure and HLA in healthy donors. In the case of this clone: Its specificity is not known.

PCR involved 60 Vbeta and 13 Jbeta primers. Only in-frame clones appear in the TCRdb table, and some are missing; sequencing was by immunoSEQ multiplex PCR. The sample lists over 150,000 clones, over 70% seen once, with 2.9% in the top ten. Regarding the study as a whole: The likely explanation for a cluster of highly shared sequence variants was sequencing artifact. High sensitivity and specificity were reportedly achieved when the classifier diagnosed cytomegalovirus status.

V was cut by 2 bases and J by 1 base, with 10 bases left in between. This CDR3 contains 14 residues. Germline CDR1 reads GTSNPN; CDR2 reads SVGIG (reference sequence). This sequence joins TRBV30 and TRBJ2-3; TRBD1 might be the D (5 bases). This TCR derives from a male donor in good health and CMV-seronegative. Sequenced: PBMCs. CDR3 protein: CAWSSKTGTDTQYF. The CDR3 DNA sequence: TGTGCCTGGAGTAGTAAGACAGGCACAGATACGCAGTATTTT.